This T cell receptor (beta chain) stems from a study of T cell responses to AZD1222 COVID-19 vaccine. This CDR3 has 13 amino acids. Trimming pared 8 bases from V and 0 bases from J, leaving 11 bases between. From germline, CDR1 is WSHSY and CDR2 SAAADI. Measured with immunoSEQ multiplex PCR; TCRdb has only the in-frame clones, and not every one. The sample comprises some 190,000 clones, 92% of which are singletons, and 1.5% to 2.5% rests with the top ten. The sample in question was peripheral blood, obtained 28 days after the second AZD1222 dose. The genes are TRBV10-2 and TRBJ2-7; D ambiguous. The receptor was isolated from an adult who received the AZD1222 COVID-19 vaccine. CDR3 nucleotides: TGCGCCAGCGGGCCGGCTATCTCCTACGAGCAGTACTTC. It codes for CASGPAISYEQYF.